This T cell receptor (beta chain) was identified in a study of low-dose radiotherapy and immunotherapy resistance in tumors. Study-wide context: In Cohort 2, 1 Gy per fraction was delivered every two weeks, for a total of 13 Gy over 26 weeks.

Amplification of TCRs used a constant-region primer and V-primer adapter for 15 to 25 PCR cycles. MiXCR was run by TCRdb on the reads, yielding one entry per CDR3 protein. The sample shows roughly 50,000 distinct CDR3 sequences, approximately 33% of them seen only once. By frequency in the sample, this clonotype is medium-sized. CDR3 length equals 12 residues. V gave up 4 bases and J gave up 3 bases, with 4 bases separating them. Germline V lookup: CDR1 SGHVS, CDR2 FNYEAQ. The time point is: after trial treatment. Indicated treatment: LDRT plus nivolumab, ipilimumab, low-dose cyclophosphamide and aspirin (RACIN trial).

The V gene is TRBV7-6, the J gene TRBJ2-1; D is undetermined. This clonotype was obtained from a male donor with rectosigmoid adenocarcinoma. Here the sequenced sample was PBMCs, taken after low-dose radiotherapy plus immunotherapy. CDR3 nucleotides: TGTGCCAGCAGCTCCAACTACAATGAGCAGTTCTTC. Amino acids: CASSSNYNEQFF.